This entry features one T cell receptor (beta chain) sequence. A read error may account for a junction end that differs from germline. These data are taken from a study of glioma-infiltrating T cells after dendritic cell vaccination. Study as a whole: Samples are from glioblastoma patients in Phase I and II dendritic cell vaccine trials.

This CDR3 spans 14 amino acids. Germline CDR1 SNHLY, CDR2 FYNNEI. Here immunoSEQ multiplex PCR was the method, and the copy in TCRdb shows in-frame clones only, minus some. The sample includes under 100,000 clones, 70% to 90% seen only once; the top ten take approximately 3.4%. The J gene is TRBJ1-1, the V gene TRBV2; TRBD1 is a possible D gene (6 bases). The receptor was derived from a human donor with glioblastoma. Sample: blood, taken before dendritic cell vaccination. CDR3 DNA: TGTGCCAGCAGAGAAGGGGGGGTGAACACTGAAGCTTTCTTT. Its translation: CASREGGVNTEAFF.